One T cell receptor beta chain is described in this entry. As yet, its antigen is unknown. Sequenced by immunoSEQ multiplex PCR; TCRdb stores in-frame clones only, minus some. The sample lists under 100,000 clones, 85% to 95% occurring once. This sample was included in a study of cytomegalovirus exposure and HLA in healthy donors. Trimming cost V 3 bases and J 4 bases, with 11 bases left between them. Germline assignment: CDR1 KGHSH and CDR2 LQKENI. The CDR3 is 14 residues long. Overall study findings and caveats: According to the study, roughly 160 TCR beta chains were cytomegalovirus-associated.

V is TRBV18 and J is TRBJ2-3; D is undetermined. The sequence derives from a woman aged 18-35 years in good health and CMV-seronegative. The sequenced material came from PBMCs. The CDR3 DNA reads as TGTGCCAGCTCACCGGCCGGGTTTCCAGATACGCAGTATTTT. Translating gives CASSPAGFPDTQYF. Using reference TRBV18 and TRBJ2-3 for the parts outside the CDR3, the full variable domain is NAGVMQNPRHLVRRRGQEARLRCSPMKGHSHVYWYRQLPEEGLKFMVYLQKENIIDESGMPKERFSAEFPKEGPSILRIQQVVRGDSAAYFCASSPAGFPDTQYFGPGTRLTVL.